The next 17 T cell receptor beta chains were all read from a single sample in a study of blood T cell repertoires in COVID-19. TCRdb's copy holds only in-frame clones and misses some; the assay was immunoSEQ multiplex PCR. The sample holds about 350,000 clones; more than 75% are singletons and the top ten take roughly 5.3%. What was sequenced was PBMCs or T cells enriched from blood (not recorded which). The source of these receptors is a woman aged 25-40 years who had recovered from COVID-19.

The chain combines TRBV21-1 with TRBJ2-1; the table's TRBD1 call for D was not verified on the DNA. TRBV21-1 counts as a pseudogene. The CDR3 covers 17 residues. CDR3 sequence (DNA): TGTGCCAGCATCCTAAAGTGGTCGGGACAGGGGTTCAATGAGCAGTTCTTC. Its protein is CASILKWSGQGFNEQFF.

The J gene is TRBJ1-6, the V gene TRBV5-4, with 7 bases aligning to TRBD1. Per the germline V gene, CDR1 is SGHNT and CDR2 is YYREEE (reference sequence). This CDR3 contains 14 residues. V lost 3 bases, J lost 7 bases, and 4 bases stayed unmatched. CDR3 amino acids: CASSSGQINSPLHF. CDR3 nucleotide sequence: TGTGCCAGCAGCTCGGGACAGATAAATTCACCCCTCCACTTT.

The CDR3 here is CASSRADREIGGYTF. The CDR3 coding sequence is TGTGCCAGCAGCCGAGCCGACAGAGAAATAGGGGGCTACACCTTC. V and J are TRBV3-1 (or the pseudogene TRBV3-2) and TRBJ1-2; weak D call: TRBD1 (5 bases). The CDR3 spans 15 residues. Per the germline V gene, CDR1 is LGHDT and CDR2 is YNNKEL (reference sequence). The ends were cut back, 4 bases at V and 8 bases at J, with 20 bases in the middle.

The V call is TRBV7-2, the J call TRBJ2-3, with 9 bases aligning to TRBD2. J gave up 2 bases and V 2 bases, and 8 bases lay outside the gene matches. Per the germline V gene, CDR1 is SGHTA and CDR2 is FQGNSA. The CDR3 runs 17 residues. This CDR3 reads CASSLRRGGRNTDTQYF. The CDR3 bases are TGTGCCAGCAGCTTAAGGCGGGGGGGCCGGAACACAGATACGCAGTATTTT.

V and J are TRBV27 and TRBJ1-5; 8 bases match TRBD1. Germline V gives CDR1 MNHEY, CDR2 SMNVEV (reference sequence). V dropped 2 bases and J dropped 0; count of bases not matched to a gene: 15. The CDR3 has 20 amino acids. CDR3 sequence reads: CASSLVPTGDISSSNQPQHF. CDR3 DNA sequence: TGTGCCAGCAGTTTAGTTCCGACAGGGGATATATCCTCTAGCAATCAGCCCCAGCATTTT.

The chain has TRBV30 and TRBJ1-5; 7 bases map to TRBD1. Trimming took 5 bases from V and 4 from J; bases not matched to a gene: 5. Germline V lookup: CDR1 GTSNPN, CDR2 SVGIG (reference sequence). The CDR3 consists of 13 residues. CDR3 protein: CAWDAGGNQPQHF. CDR3 DNA: TGTGCCTGGGACGCAGGGGGGAATCAGCCCCAGCATTTT.

This chain connects TRBV7-9 to TRBJ1-5, with 9 bases that match TRBD1. Germline-derived CDR1 and CDR2 are SEHNR and FQNEAQ (reference sequence). Trimming at V came to 1 base and at J to 6 bases, leaving 4 bases not matched to a gene. This CDR3 is 15 amino acids long. The CDR3 reads CASSLGTGAPQPQHF. As DNA, the CDR3 is TGTGCCAGCAGCTTAGGGACAGGGGCCCCTCAGCCCCAGCATTTT.

The J gene is TRBJ1-1, the V gene TRBV27, with 8 bases that match TRBD1. The V gene end was trimmed by 6 bases and the J gene end by 4 bases; junction bases not matched to a gene: 7. The CDR3 is 14 amino acids. Looked up from germline, CDR1 is MNHEY and CDR2 is SMNVEV (reference sequence). CDR3 protein: CASSRRGLSTEAFF. CDR3 DNA sequence: TGTGCCAGCAGCCGCAGGGGGCTGAGCACTGAAGCTTTCTTT.

J is TRBJ1-1 and V is TRBV30; D is perhaps TRBD1 (5 bases). V was shortened by 0 bases and J by 2 bases, with 10 bases between the two germline ends. CDR3 length: 14 residues. Germline-derived CDR1 and CDR2 are GTSNPN and SVGIG (reference sequence). This CDR3 is CAWSVKGFNTEAFF. DNA for the CDR3: TGTGCCTGGAGTGTAAAGGGGTTCAACACTGAAGCTTTCTTT.

The chain uses TRBV5-1 and TRBJ1-6; 7 nucleotides agree with TRBD1. Germline V gives CDR1 SGHRS, CDR2 YFSETQ. This CDR3 is built from 13 residues. The V and J ends lost 0 bases and 10 bases, in that order; junction bases with no gene match: 1. The CDR3 DNA reads as TGCGCCAGCAGCTTGGACAGGGGATCACCCCTCCACTTT. It specifies CASSLDRGSPLHF.

V and J are TRBV9 and TRBJ2-7; D possibly corresponds to TRBD1 (6 bases). Trimming took off 0 bases at V and 4 bases at J, with 11 bases between the two ends. Germline loops: CDR1 SGDLS, CDR2 YYNGEE. The CDR3 is 14 residues long. CDR3 nucleotides: TGTGCCAGCAGCGTAGAGGGACACTCATACGAGCAGTACTTC. The encoded protein is CASSVEGHSYEQYF.

This clone was seen at least ten times. The chain uses TRBV4-1 and TRBJ1-2, with D possibly being TRBD1 (6 bases). The V and J ends lost 0 bases and 6 bases respectively, with 14 bases between them. CDR3 length equals 15 residues. CDR1 is MGHRA and CDR2 is YSYEKL in the germline V gene. The CDR3 nucleotides read TGCGCCAGCAGCCAAGATATGAACAGGGTAGATGGCTACACCTTC. It encodes CASSQDMNRVDGYTF.

V usage is TRBV2 and J usage is TRBJ1-5, with 7 bases that match TRBD1. CDR1 SNHLY and CDR2 FYNNEI come from the germline V gene. With V trimmed by 6 bases and J by 7 bases, 9 bases remained unmatched. This CDR3 has 14 residues. CDR3: CASSVEGARQPQHF. The DNA of the CDR3 is TGTGCCAGCAGCGTTGAGGGGGCGCGACAGCCCCAGCATTTT.

The genes are TRBV15 and TRBJ1-1; no reliable D call. The CDR3 loop spans 12 amino acids. CDR1 is LNHNV and CDR2 is YYDKDF in the germline V gene (reference sequence). Trimming shortened V by 1 base and J by 4 bases, and 4 bases separated the two germline ends. CDR3 loop: CATSRGGTEAFF. The CDR3 DNA reads TGTGCCACCAGCAGAGGCGGCACTGAAGCTTTCTTT. Based on the CDR3 plus reference TRBV15 and TRBJ1-1, the full variable domain is DAMVIQNPRYQVTQFGKPVTLSCSQTLNHNVMYWYQQKSSQAPKLLFHYYDKDFNNEADTPDNFQSRRPNTSFCFLDIRSPGLGDTAMYLCATSRGGTEAFFGQGTRLTVV.

About this clone itself: The junction does not match germline at one end; this may be a read error. The CDR3 sequence: CARSLGGGGYEQYF. The DNA of the CDR3 is TGCGCCCGCAGCTTGGGGGGCGGGGGCTACGAGCAGTACTTC. The chain employs TRBV5-1 and TRBJ2-7; TRBD2 is a possible D gene (7 bases). Germline CDR1 and CDR2: SGHRS and YFSETQ. The CDR3 is 14 residues long.

The chain combines TRBV11-3 with TRBJ2-7, with 10 bases aligning to TRBD1. Unmatched junction bases numbered 8, after V lost 5 bases and J lost 10 bases. The CDR3 extends over 13 amino acids. The germline CDR1 and CDR2 sequences are SGHNT and YENEEA. DNA of the CDR3: TGTGCCAGCAGCGACAGGGGGCCTGAAACTCAGTACTTC. Translating gives CASSDRGPETQYF.

The sample holds one count of this clone. The chain joins TRBV24-1 to TRBJ1-1; D is perhaps TRBD1 (5 bases). Trimming left V 2 bases short and J 10 bases short, with 10 bases between. The CDR3 length is 12 residues. CDR1 and CDR2 (germline): KGHDR, SFDVKD. The CDR3 DNA is TGTGCCACCAGTGATTCGGGGGGAGGAGCTTTCTTT. Its translation: CATSDSGGGAFF.